This entry lists 27 T cell receptor beta chains sequenced from one sample in a study of T cell repertoires in cytomegalovirus infection. TCRdb reanalysed the reads using MiXCR and keeps one entry per CDR3 protein. The repertoire has 650,000 to 850,000 distinct CDR3 sequences, 25% to 30% of them found once; the top ten carry less than 15%. The antigens these receptors bind are not known. Sample: cultured CD8+ T cells from PBMCs, taken from culture after CMV antigen stimulation. These TCRs come from a human donor in good health (CMV status not recorded). Some clones in this sample may be carry-over from other donors' samples.

This clonotype showed up just a few times. The chain uses TRBV5-4 and TRBJ2-7; D perhaps matches TRBD1 (6 bases). The CDR3 contains 15 residues. Trimming pared 1 base from V and 1 base from J, leaving 12 bases between. CDR1 SGHNT and CDR2 YYREEE come from the germline V gene (reference sequence). CDR3 DNA: TGTGCCAGCAGCTTGATGGGGGCCTCTTCCTACGAGCAGTACGTC. This encodes CASSLMGASSYEQYV.

A few counts support this clonotype. This sequence joins TRBV6-2 or TRBV6-3 and TRBJ2-1, with TRBD2 as a possible D gene (5 bases). The CDR3 contains 16 residues. Germline V CDR1 and CDR2: MNHEY, SVGEGT. The germline V and J ends were trimmed by 7 bases and 4 bases, with 20 bases remaining between them. The CDR3 DNA is TGTGCCAGCATCTCCCGGGAACAACCTCCATACAATGAGCAGTTCTTC. Translated, it gives CASISREQPPYNEQFF.

The chain has TRBV7-9 and TRBJ2-1, with D possibly matching TRBD2 (6 bases). Germline V CDR1 and CDR2: SEHNR, FQNEAQ (reference sequence). V lost 4 bases and J lost 2, with 9 bases in between. This CDR3 region has 14 residues. The CDR3 sequence is CASSSGLPYNEQFF. The DNA for the CDR3 is TGTGCCAGCAGCTCGGGACTCCCCTACAATGAGCAGTTCTTC.

CDR3 in amino acids: CASSLSTPSYEQYF. CDR3 coding DNA: TGTGCCAGCAGTTTATCGACACCTTCCTACGAGCAGTACTTC. The V and J genes are TRBV27 and TRBJ2-7; D not resolved. This CDR3 has 14 residues. From germline, CDR1 is MNHEY and CDR2 SMNVEV (reference sequence). Trimming cost V 0 bases and J 1 base, with 7 bases left between them.

The rearrangement links TRBV18 to TRBJ1-1; D perhaps matches TRBD1 (5 bases). The CDR3 contains 14 residues. Germline assignment: CDR1 KGHSH and CDR2 LQKENI. The ends were cut back, 0 bases at V and 3 bases at J, with 8 bases in the middle. CDR3 bases: TGTGCCAGCTCACCACCGAGGGGATACACTGAAGCTTTCTTT. Its translation is CASSPPRGYTEAFF.

This clonotype was seen many times. The chain links TRBV7-2 to TRBJ2-3; tentatively, D is TRBD1 or TRBD2 (5 bases each). Germline values: CDR1 SGHTA, CDR2 FQGNSA. The V end was cut by 0 bases, the J end by 3 bases, with 10 bases between. The CDR3 consists of 15 residues. The CDR3 region has the DNA TGTGCCAGCAGCTTAGCCGGGGCCCGAACAGATACGCAGTATTTT. Protein sequence: CASSLAGARTDTQYF.

This clonotype was counted ten times or more. This chain uses TRBV7-2 with TRBJ1-2, with a weak D call TRBD1 (5 bases). The germline V and J ends were trimmed by 2 bases and 1 base, with 14 bases remaining between them. The germline CDR1 and CDR2 sequences are SGHTA and FQGNSA. There are 16 residues in the CDR3. The CDR3 DNA sequence: TGTGCCAGCAGCTTATTCGACAGAGCCGTTAACTATGGCTACACCTTC. Translation: CASSLFDRAVNYGYTF.

This clonotype was detected a few times. The chain carries TRBV6-2 or TRBV6-3 and TRBJ2-7; D is possibly TRBD1 or TRBD2 (5 bases each). The V gene's germline CDR1 is MNHEY and CDR2 SVGEGT. Trimming took off 8 bases at V and 7 bases at J, with 18 bases between the two ends. The CDR3 loop spans 13 amino acids. The CDR3 reads CASHRTHEGEQYV. The DNA of the CDR3 is TGTGCCAGCCACAGGACCCACGAGGGAGAGCAGTACGTC.

The chain has TRBV7-9 and TRBJ1-1; possibly TRBD1 for D (6 bases). Germline CDR1 and CDR2: SEHNR and FQNEAQ (reference sequence). Trimming removed 4 bases at V and 3 bases at J, with 12 bases between. The CDR3 sequence is 14 residues long. CDR3 sequence: CASSSIQGYTEAFF. CDR3 nucleotides: TGTGCCAGCAGCTCGATACAGGGATACACTGAAGCTTTCTTT.

This clonotype showed up many times. This chain links TRBV7-6 with TRBJ2-1; 9 nucleotides agree with TRBD2. The junction had 7 bases not matched to a gene; V was cut back by 6 bases and J by 4 bases. Looked up from germline, CDR1 is SGHVS and CDR2 is FNYEAQ. This CDR3 region has 15 residues. The CDR3 loop reads CASRESGGQYNEQFF. The CDR3 DNA sequence: TGTGCCAGCAGAGAGAGCGGGGGGCAATACAATGAGCAGTTCTTC.

This rearrangement joins TRBV29-1 to TRBJ1-1; 8 bases map to TRBD1. The V gene's germline CDR1 is SQVTM and CDR2 ANQGSEA. CDR3 length: 15 amino acids. V dropped 5 bases and J dropped 7; count of bases not matched to a gene: 15. Here the CDR3 DNA reads TGCAGCGTTCTGCTCCCGACAGGGGCTAAGGGTGAAGCTTTCTTT. Its protein is CSVLLPTGAKGEAFF.

In this sample, this clonotype turned up a few times. The rearrangement links TRBV6-5 to TRBJ2-2; no firm D call. V was cut by 2 bases and J by 5 bases, with 9 bases left in between. This CDR3 contains 14 residues. CDR1 MNHEY and CDR2 SVGAGI come from the germline V gene. CDR3 residues: CASSYAQRTGELFF. The DNA for the CDR3 is TGTGCCAGCAGTTACGCACAACGAACCGGGGAGCTGTTTTTT.

The chain joins TRBV15 to TRBJ2-5, with 8 bases matching TRBD1. Trimming took 0 bases from V and 4 from J; bases not matched to a gene: 7. The germline V gene has CDR1 LNHNV and CDR2 YYDKDF (reference sequence). The CDR3 runs 16 residues. The CDR3 DNA is TGTGCCACCAGCAGAGATCAGGGGGCAGGGCGAGAGACCCAGTACTTC. Protein product: CATSRDQGAGRETQYF.

This clonotype was observed at least ten times. CDR3 sequence: CASSSQPGWQGQPQHF. The CDR3 DNA reads as TGTGCCAGCAGCTCACAACCGGGCTGGCAGGGTCAGCCCCAGCATTTT. The chain has TRBV7-6 and TRBJ1-5; a possible D gene is TRBD1 (5 bases). This CDR3 has 16 amino acids. The ends were cut back, 4 bases at V and 6 bases at J, with 19 bases in the middle. From germline, CDR1 is SGHVS and CDR2 FNYEAQ.

This clonotype was observed a few times. V usage is TRBV6-2 or TRBV6-3 and J usage is TRBJ1-1; D may be TRBD1 (5 bases). V gave up 5 bases and J gave up 0 bases, with 13 bases separating them. This CDR3 contains 15 residues. The germline CDR1 and CDR2 sequences are MNHEY and SVGEGT. For the CDR3, the DNA is TGTGCCAGCAGTCCACCGGGACCGGTGAACACTGAAGCTTTCTTT. Its protein is CASSPPGPVNTEAFF.

This clonotype has more than one count but fewer than ten. The rearrangement uses TRBV7-9 and TRBJ2-1; TRBD2 matches at 12 bases. V lost 5 bases to trimming and J lost 0 bases; unmatched junction nucleotides: 5. This CDR3 has 17 residues. Germline values: CDR1 SEHNR, CDR2 FQNEAQ (reference sequence). The chain's CDR3 is CASSPTSGGSSYNEQFF. The DNA of the CDR3 is TGTGCCAGCAGCCCGACTAGCGGGGGTAGCTCCTACAATGAGCAGTTCTTC. The full variable domain, rest sourced from reference TRBV7-9 and TRBJ2-1, is DTGVSQNPRHKITKRGQNVTFRCDPISEHNRLYWYRQTLGQGPEFLTYFQNEAQLEKSRLLSDRFSAERPKGSFSTLEIQRTEQGDSAMYLCASSPTSGGSSYNEQFFGPGTRLTVL.

Many counts were recorded for this clonotype. The chain has TRBV7-9 and TRBJ2-1; D is undetermined. Germline V gene sequence: CDR1 SEHNR, CDR2 FQNEAQ (reference sequence). The CDR3 length is 11 residues. The V and J ends lost 3 bases and 13 bases respectively, with 10 bases between them. CDR3 sequence: CASSFGSDQFF. In DNA, the CDR3 is TGTGCCAGCAGCTTTGGGTCCGACCAGTTCTTC.

This clonotype has only a few counts. The CDR3, as DNA: TGTGCCAGCAGCTTAGGAACCTACAATCAGCCCCAGCATTTT. This encodes CASSLGTYNQPQHF. The chain joins TRBV7-9 to TRBJ1-5; D remains unclear. Germline CDR1 is SEHNR and CDR2 is FQNEAQ (reference sequence). CDR3 length equals 14 residues. V was cut by 1 base and J by 3 bases, with 7 bases left in between.

The sample holds a few counts of this clonotype. CDR3 in amino acids: CASPNQDSNYGYTF. CDR3 bases: TGTGCCAGCCCCAACCAGGACAGCAACTATGGCTACACCTTC. This chain connects TRBV2 to TRBJ1-2; D may be TRBD1 (6 bases). Germline V CDR1 and CDR2: SNHLY, FYNNEI. The length of the CDR3 is 14 residues. V lost 8 bases to trimming and J lost 2 bases, with 15 bases between them. The whole variable domain, filled in from reference TRBV2 and TRBJ1-2, reads EPEVTQTPSHQVTQMGQEVILRCVPISNHLYFYWYRQILGQKVEFLVSFYNNEISEKSEIFDDQFSVERPDGSNFTLKIRSTKLEDSAMYFCASPNQDSNYGYTFGSGTRLTVV.

The genes are TRBV9 and TRBJ1-1; D unclear. The CDR3 spans 13 residues. The V end lost 0 bases, the J end lost 7 bases, and 10 bases lay between the germline ends. Germline loops: CDR1 SGDLS, CDR2 YYNGEE. The CDR3 DNA reads TGTGCCAGCAGCGTAGAGGGCGCGAATGAAGCTTTCTTT. Translated: CASSVEGANEAFF.

This clonotype was recorded at least ten times. The rearrangement uses TRBV7-2 and TRBJ1-6, with no clear D. With 3 bases removed from V and 0 bases from J, the gap between germline ends came to 6 bases. CDR3 length: 15 residues. The germline CDR1 and CDR2 sequences are SGHTA and FQGNSA. The CDR3 sequence: CASSLESSYNSPLHF. CDR3 sequence (DNA): TGTGCCAGCAGCTTGGAGAGCTCCTATAATTCACCCCTCCACTTT.

V usage is TRBV7-9 and J usage is TRBJ1-1; tentatively, D is TRBD1 (6 bases). Trimming removed 4 bases from V and 5 bases from J, with 14 bases in between. The germline V gene has CDR1 SEHNR and CDR2 FQNEAQ (reference sequence). The CDR3 length is 14 residues. CDR3 sequence (DNA): TGTGCCAGCAGCTGGGGGGGGCCAGCGACTGAAGCTTTCTTT. Translating gives CASSWGGPATEAFF. Supplemented by reference TRBV7-9 and TRBJ1-1, the full variable domain reads DTGVSQNPRHKITKRGQNVTFRCDPISEHNRLYWYRQTLGQGPEFLTYFQNEAQLEKSRLLSDRFSAERPKGSFSTLEIQRTEQGDSAMYLCASSWGGPATEAFFGQGTRLTVV.

The J gene is TRBJ1-2, the V gene TRBV13; a possible D gene is TRBD1 (5 bases). The CDR3 runs 15 residues. The ends were cut back, 3 bases at V and 4 bases at J, with 15 bases in the middle. The V gene's germline CDR1 is PRHDT and CDR2 FYEKMQ (reference sequence). The CDR3 sequence is CASSLGPPTVYGYTF. In DNA, the CDR3 is TGTGCCAGCAGCTTGGGCCCTCCGACAGTCTATGGCTACACCTTC.

The CDR3: CASTTPGTGEDGYTF. The CDR3 nucleotides are TGTGCCAGCACAACCCCCGGGACAGGGGAGGATGGCTACACCTTC. This rearrangement joins TRBV27 to TRBJ1-2; TRBD1 aligns across 10 bases. Germline V CDR1 and CDR2: MNHEY, SMNVEV (reference sequence). The ends lost 7 bases at V and 6 bases at J; junction bases unmatched: 11. This CDR3 is built from 15 residues.

The CDR3 region is CASSGDRITAGSTGELFF. The CDR3, as DNA: TGTGCCAGCAGCGGGGATAGGATAACGGCCGGTAGCACCGGGGAGCTGTTTTTT. The rearrangement joins TRBV9 to TRBJ2-2; D is unclear. V lost 3 bases and J 4 bases, leaving 22 bases between the germline ends. The CDR3 extends over 18 amino acids. Looked up from germline, CDR1 is SGDLS and CDR2 is YYNGEE. The variable domain in full, with the rest retrieved from reference TRBV9 and TRBJ2-2, is DSGVTQTPKHLITATGQRVTLRCSPRSGDLSVYWYQQSLDQGLQFLIQYYNGEERAKGNILERFSAQQFPDLHSELNLSSLELGDSALYFCASSGDRITAGSTGELFFGEGSRLTVL.

This clonotype has a handful of counts. This chain joins TRBV7-2 and TRBJ2-7, with TRBD2 matching over 8 bases. The CDR3 loop spans 15 amino acids. Germline loops: CDR1 SGHTA, CDR2 FQGNSA. The junction had 11 bases not matched to a gene; V was cut back by 3 bases and J by 7 bases. DNA of the CDR3: TGTGCCAGCAGCTTCTCGGGGGGGGGGACTTGGGAGCAGTACGTC. It codes for CASSFSGGGTWEQYV.

This chain links TRBV7-3 with TRBJ1-4; 7 bases are a match to TRBD1. The length of the CDR3 is 17 residues. The J segment lost 6 bases and the V segment lost 4 bases, leaving 14 bases of the junction unmatched. The germline CDR1 and CDR2 sequences are SGHTA and FQGTGA. CDR3 nucleotide sequence: TGTGCCAGCAGCTCTCCGGGACAGAACACTTTAGATGAAAAACTGTTTTTT. This codes for CASSSPGQNTLDEKLFF.